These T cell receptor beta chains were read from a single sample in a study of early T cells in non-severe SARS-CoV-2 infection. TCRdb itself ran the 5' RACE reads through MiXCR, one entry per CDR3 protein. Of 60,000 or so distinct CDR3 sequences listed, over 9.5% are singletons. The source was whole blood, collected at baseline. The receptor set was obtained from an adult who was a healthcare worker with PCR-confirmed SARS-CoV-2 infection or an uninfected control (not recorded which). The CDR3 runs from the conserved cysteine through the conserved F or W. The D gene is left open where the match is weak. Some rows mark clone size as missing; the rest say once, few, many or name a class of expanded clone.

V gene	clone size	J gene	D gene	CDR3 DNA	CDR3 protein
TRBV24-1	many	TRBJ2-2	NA	TGTGCCACCCGTGGTGGACCCGGGGAGCTGTTTTTT	CATRGGPGELFF
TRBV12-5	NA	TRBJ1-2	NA	TGTGCTAGTGGTTTGAGTGCTGGGGGCTATGGCTACACCTTC	CASGLSAGGYGYTF
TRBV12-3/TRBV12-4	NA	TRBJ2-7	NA	TGTGCCAGCAGTTACACTGTCCCAAGCCCCTACGAGCAGTACTTC	CASSYTVPSPYEQYF
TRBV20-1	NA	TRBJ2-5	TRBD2	TGCAGTGCTAGACATGGGACTAGCTTTGAAGAGACCCAGTACTTC	CSARHGTSFEETQYF
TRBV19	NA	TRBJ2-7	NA	TGTGCCAGTAGTACGGACAGCCTCTACGAGCAGTACTTC	CASSTDSLYEQYF
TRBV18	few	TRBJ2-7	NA	TGTGCCAGCTCACCACAAGGACACACCTACGAGCAGTACTTC	CASSPQGHTYEQYF
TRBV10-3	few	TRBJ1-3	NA	TGTGCCATCAAATCTGGACACTCTGGAAACACCATATATTTT	CAIKSGHSGNTIYF
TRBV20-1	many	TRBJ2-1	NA	TGCAGTGCTAGGAGGGGTGTTTTTACGTACAATGAGCAGTTCTTC	CSARRGVFTYNEQFF
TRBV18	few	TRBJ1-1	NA	TGTGCCAGCTCGTCATATACGAGGAACACTGAAGCTTTCTTT	CASSSYTRNTEAFF
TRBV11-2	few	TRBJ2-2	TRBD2	TGTGCCAGCAGCTCCCCGGGACTAGCGGATCCGAACACCGGGGAGCTGTTTTTT	CASSSPGLADPNTGELFF
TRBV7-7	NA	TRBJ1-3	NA	TGTGCTAGCAGCTCCGGACAAAAAGGAAACACCATATATTTT	CASSSGQKGNTIYF
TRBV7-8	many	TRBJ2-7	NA	TGTGCCAGCAGCACGGGACACAGATACTACGAGCAGTACTTC	CASSTGHRYYEQYF
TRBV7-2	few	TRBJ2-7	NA	TGTGCCAGCAGCTTAGATCTAGGCCTTACCTACGAGCAGTACTTC	CASSLDLGLTYEQYF
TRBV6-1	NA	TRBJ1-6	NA	TGTGCCAGCAGTGAATTGGGACGGCGTTCACCCCTCCACTTT	CASSELGRRSPLHF
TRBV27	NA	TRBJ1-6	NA	TGTGCCAGCAGGGCCGACAGCCGTAATTCACCCCTCCACTTT	CASRADSRNSPLHF
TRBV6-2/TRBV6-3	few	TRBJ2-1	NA	TGTGCCAGCACCTACACAGGACAGTCTCTCATCGAGCAGTTCTTC	CASTYTGQSLIEQFF
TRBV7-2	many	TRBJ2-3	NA	TGTGCCAGCAGCTTAGGGCTAACCCAATCAGATACGCAGTATTTT	CASSLGLTQSDTQYF
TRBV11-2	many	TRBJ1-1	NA	TGTGCCAGCAGCTTATACGGTAACACTGAAGCTTTCTTT	CASSLYGNTEAFF
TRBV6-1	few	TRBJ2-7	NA	TGTGCCAGCAGTGAACCCGTCTTCTCCTACGAGCAGTACTTC	CASSEPVFSYEQYF
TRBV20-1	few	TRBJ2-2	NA	TGCAGTGCCCGATCGGAGGGGGGAACAGCCGGGGAGCTGTTTTTT	CSARSEGGTAGELFF
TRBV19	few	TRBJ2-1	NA	TGTGCCAGTAGTAATCCGGGACACCTATACAATGAGCAGTTCTTC	CASSNPGHLYNEQFF
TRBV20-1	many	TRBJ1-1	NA	TGCAGTGCCATGCCCGGGGGTTTCTTGAACACTGAAGCTTTCTTT	CSAMPGGFLNTEAFF
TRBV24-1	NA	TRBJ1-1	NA	TGTGCCACCTCGTCCAGGTCGAACACTGAAGCTTTCTTT	CATSSRSNTEAFF
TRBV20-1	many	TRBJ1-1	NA	TGCAGTGCTAGAGGGACAGACACTGAAGCTTTCTTT	CSARGTDTEAFF
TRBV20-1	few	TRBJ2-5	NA	TGCAGTGTCCCGACAGGACAGATCCAAGAGACCCAGTACTTC	CSVPTGQIQETQYF
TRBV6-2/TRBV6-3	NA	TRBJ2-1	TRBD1	TGTGCCAGCAGACGGGACAGGGGCTACAATGAGCAGTTCTTC	CASRRDRGYNEQFF
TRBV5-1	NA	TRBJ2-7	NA	TGCGCCAGCAGCTTGGGTGGGAGCAGGGGCGGTTATTCCCGGGACTTAAACGGGGCCTCCGAGCAGTACTTC	CASSLGGSRGGYSRDLNGASEQYF
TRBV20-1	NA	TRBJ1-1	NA	TGCAGTGCTCCAATAGGGGGATTGAACACTGAAGCTTTCTTT	CSAPIGGLNTEAFF
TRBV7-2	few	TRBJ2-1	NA	TGTGCCAGCAGCTTTACGAGCAATGAGCAGTTCTTC	CASSFTSNEQFF
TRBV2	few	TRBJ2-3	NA	TGTGCCAGCCGCCTTGCAGGGTTAAGCACAGATACGCAGTATTTT	CASRLAGLSTDTQYF
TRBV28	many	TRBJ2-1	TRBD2	TGTGCCAGCAGTTTAAGGTCTAGCGGGAGGGCCAGGAATGAGCAGTTCTTC	CASSLRSSGRARNEQFF
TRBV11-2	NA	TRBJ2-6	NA	TGTGCCAGCAGGGGGATTCGAAGGGCCGGGGCCAACGTCCTGACTTTC	CASRGIRRAGANVLTF
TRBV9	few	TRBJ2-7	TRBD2	TGTGCCAGCAGCGTCTTAGCGGGAGAGTCCTACGAGCAGTACTTC	CASSVLAGESYEQYF
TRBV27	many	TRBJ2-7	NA	TGTGCCAGCAGTTCTGGGGACGGATCCTACGAGCAGTACTTC	CASSSGDGSYEQYF
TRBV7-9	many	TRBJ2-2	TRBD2	TGTGCCAGCAGCTGGGGGGGTGCCACCGGGGAGCTGTTTTTT	CASSWGGATGELFF
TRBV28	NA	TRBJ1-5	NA	TGTGCCAGCAGTTACCAGAATTTTCGGACGGGCCCCCAGCATTTT	CASSYQNFRTGPQHF
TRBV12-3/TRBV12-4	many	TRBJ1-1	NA	TGTGCCAGCAGTTTTTTAGGGGGAAGAACTGAAGCTTTCTTT	CASSFLGGRTEAFF
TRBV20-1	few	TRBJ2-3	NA	TGCAGTGCTGGGGCGGGCACAGATACGCAGTATTTT	CSAGAGTDTQYF
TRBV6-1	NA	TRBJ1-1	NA	TGTGCCAGCTCAGGCCACATGAACACTGAAGCTTTCTTT	CASSGHMNTEAFF
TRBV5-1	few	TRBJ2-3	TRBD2	TGCGCCAGCAGCTTGGAAGCGGGGGGGCTTTCAGATACGCAGTATTTT	CASSLEAGGLSDTQYF
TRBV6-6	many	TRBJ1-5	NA	TGTGCCAGCATAAGCCGGGGGCCCAATCAGCCCCAGCATTTT	CASISRGPNQPQHF
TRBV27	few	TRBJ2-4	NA	TGTGCCAGCACTCCGCGGGGTGAAAACATTCAGTACTTC	CASTPRGENIQYF
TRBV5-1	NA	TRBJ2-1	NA	TGCGCCAGCAGCTTGGTGGCAGCTTACAATGAGCAGTTCTTC	CASSLVAAYNEQFF
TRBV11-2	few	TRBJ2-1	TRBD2	TGTGCCAGCAGACCAACTAGCGGGAGGCGGGGTGAGCAGTTCTTC	CASRPTSGRRGEQFF
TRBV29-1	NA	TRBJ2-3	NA	TGCAGCGGGAGGAGAGTTTTCACGCAGTATTTT	CSGRRVFTQYF
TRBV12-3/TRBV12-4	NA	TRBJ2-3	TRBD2	TGTGCCAGCAGTTCCCGGGGGGGACTCACAGATACGCAGTATTTT	CASSSRGGLTDTQYF
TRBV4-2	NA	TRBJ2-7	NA	TGTGCCAGCAGCCAAGTAGGGGGAGAGCGGCCTTTGGGCGAGCAGTACTTC	CASSQVGGERPLGEQYF
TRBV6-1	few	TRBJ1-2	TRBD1	TGTGCCAGCACCGAAGGGGACAGGGAGTATGGCTACACCTTC	CASTEGDREYGYTF
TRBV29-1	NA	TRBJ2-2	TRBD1	TGCAGCGTTGGGCGCAGGGGGTTGAGCGGGGAGCTGTTTTTT	CSVGRRGLSGELFF
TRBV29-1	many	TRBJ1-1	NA	TGCAGCGTTGTGGCGGAGCCACTGAACACTGAAGCTTTCTTT	CSVVAEPLNTEAFF
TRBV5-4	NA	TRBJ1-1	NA	TGTGCCAGCAGCTTGGTTGGGAGTATGAACACTGAAGCTTTCTTT	CASSLVGSMNTEAFF